This T cell receptor beta chain appears in the sequencing data of a study of CD8+ T cells in alopecia areata. Extracted from the samples, RNA was reverse transcribed into cDNA to serve as the sequencing template. TCRdb's copy holds only in-frame clones and misses some; the assay was immunoSEQ multiplex PCR. The top ten hold 0.45% of the sample, which has 200,000 or so clones, 50% to 60% seen once. V lost 4 bases, J lost 3 bases, and 9 bases lay in between. The CDR3 covers 13 residues. Germline CDR1 SQVTM, CDR2 ANQGSEA. This receptor was taken from a human donor with alopecia areata. The starting material was CD4+ T cells sorted from blood, obtained at week 0. The chain is built from TRBV29-1 and TRBJ1-4; D not resolved. The CDR3 reads CSVGAAPNEKLFF. The CDR3 DNA sequence: TGCAGCGTTGGGGCAGCCCCTAATGAAAAACTGTTTTTT.